Given below is one T cell receptor (beta chain) in context. This CDR3 region has 15 residues. The V gene lost 8 bases and the J gene lost 10 bases, with 23 bases spanning the gap. The V gene's germline CDR1 is LNHDA and CDR2 SQIVND (reference sequence). The data belong to a study of control samples from healthy donors and cancer patients. Profiled with immunoSEQ multiplex PCR; TCRdb holds only in-frame clones, not every one. The table lists 120,000 to 150,000 clones, roughly 92% of them singletons. Sequencing was carried out using blood. The sequence was obtained from a man aged 30 to 39 in good health. The V call is TRBV19, the J call TRBJ1-4; maybe TRBD1 (6 bases). DNA of the CDR3: TGTGCCAGTTCTATTACGCGACAGGCCTTAGGAAAACTGTTTTTT. Translation: CASSITRQALGKLFF.